These 23 T cell receptor beta chains came from one sample sequenced in a study of blood T cell repertoires in COVID-19. The protocol was immunoSEQ multiplex PCR, while the TCRdb copy is restricted to in-frame clones and leaves out a portion. This table holds about 170,000 clones, 84% found once. The sequencing sample was made of PBMCs or T cells enriched from blood (not recorded which). Source of these receptors: a man aged 45-60 years who had recovered from COVID-19.

The chain recombines TRBV27 with TRBJ1-6; TRBD1 matches 7 bases. The ends lost 6 bases at V and 0 bases at J; junction bases unmatched: 5. Germline loops: CDR1 MNHEY, CDR2 SMNVEV (reference sequence). This CDR3 spans 16 amino acids. The CDR3 sequence is CASRPGQSSYNSPLHF. Written as DNA, the CDR3 is TGTGCCAGCAGGCCGGGACAGAGCTCCTATAATTCACCCCTCCACTTT.

The table lists this clone with many counts. The rearrangement links TRBV5-1 to TRBJ2-7, with a tentative D call TRBD1 (5 bases). Germline CDR1 is SGHRS and CDR2 is YFSETQ. Trimming stripped 1 base from V and 0 bases from J, with 8 bases between. The CDR3 runs 14 residues. The CDR3 sequence: CASSLTGNSYEQYF. The CDR3 DNA is TGCGCCAGCAGCTTGACAGGAAACTCCTACGAGCAGTACTTC.

The rearrangement links TRBV7-9 to TRBJ2-7, with D tentatively TRBD1 (6 bases). This CDR3 contains 13 residues. V was trimmed by 3 bases and J by 3 bases, leaving 9 bases between them. Germline loops: CDR1 SEHNR, CDR2 FQNEAQ (reference sequence). The CDR3 nucleotides read TGTGCCAGCAGCTTGGCAGGGGTCTACGAGCAGTACTTC. Its protein is CASSLAGVYEQYF.

This chain connects TRBV7-9 to TRBJ2-2, with 7 positions matching TRBD1. Germline CDR1 SEHNR, CDR2 FQNEAQ (reference sequence). The CDR3 extends over 15 amino acids. V was clipped by 2 bases and J by 4 bases; unmatched bases: 4. The CDR3 nucleotides are TGTGCCAGCAGCTTAAGACAGGGCTTCACCGGGGAGCTGTTTTTT. Translated: CASSLRQGFTGELFF.

The CDR3 is CASSQSQRAKNIQYF. The CDR3 nucleotides are TGTGCCAGCAGCCAGTCACAGAGAGCCAAAAACATTCAGTACTTC. V gene TRBV14 combines with J gene TRBJ2-4, with D uncertain. This CDR3 has 15 residues. V lost 3 bases and J 0 bases, leaving 9 bases between the germline ends. The germline V gene has CDR1 SGHDN and CDR2 FVKESK.

This sequence joins TRBV3-1 (or the pseudogene TRBV3-2) and TRBJ2-5, with 15 bases aligning to TRBD2. The V gene end was trimmed by 3 bases and the J gene end by 1 base; junction bases not matched to a gene: 12. The CDR3 extends over 20 amino acids. The V gene's germline CDR1 is LGHDT and CDR2 YNNKEL (reference sequence). Here the CDR3 DNA reads TGTGCCAGCAGCCAGTTAGGACTAGCGGGGGGGCCCTTCCGCCAAGAGACCCAGTACTTC. It specifies CASSQLGLAGGPFRQETQYF.

CDR3 in DNA: TGTGCCAGCTCACCAGTGAGTTCAACTGAAGCTTTCTTT. Amino acid sequence: CASSPVSSTEAFF. The genes are TRBV18 and TRBJ1-1; D not resolved. Germline CDR1 is KGHSH and CDR2 is LQKENI. This CDR3 has 13 amino acids. V was cut by 2 bases and J by 5 bases, with 9 bases left in between.

This chain uses TRBV14 with TRBJ2-7; the D gene is possibly TRBD1 (5 bases). CDR3 length: 15 residues. Germline V gives CDR1 SGHDN, CDR2 FVKESK. Trimming took 3 bases from V and 2 from J, leaving 14 bases between them. CDR3 region: CASSQTLGQAYEQYF. CDR3 DNA sequence: TGTGCCAGCAGCCAGACCTTGGGGCAGGCCTACGAGCAGTACTTC.

This chain connects TRBV9 to TRBJ2-1; the match to TRBD2 covers 8 bases. V shed 0 bases and J 1 base; nucleotides not matched to a gene: 6. Germline lookup yields CDR1 SGDLS and CDR2 YYNGEE. CDR3 length: 17 amino acids. The CDR3 loop reads CASSVDGLAASYNEQFF. The CDR3 nucleotides are TGTGCCAGCAGCGTAGATGGACTAGCTGCGTCCTACAATGAGCAGTTCTTC. Full variable domain (missing parts from reference TRBV9 and TRBJ2-1): DSGVTQTPKHLITATGQRVTLRCSPRSGDLSVYWYQQSLDQGLQFLIQYYNGEERAKGNILERFSAQQFPDLHSELNLSSLELGDSALYFCASSVDGLAASYNEQFFGPGTRLTVL.

The genes are TRBV5-6 and TRBJ2-4; TRBD1 is a possible D gene (6 bases). Germline V gene data show CDR1 as SGHDT and CDR2 as YYEEEE. V lost 3 bases and J lost 12, with 10 bases in between. The CDR3 sequence is 11 residues long. The DNA of the CDR3 is TGTGCCAGCAGCTCGGACAGTCCTCAGTACTTC. Protein product: CASSSDSPQYF.

CDR3 sequence (DNA): TGTGCCAGCGGGGTGGGGGCCCATGGCTACACCTTC. It encodes CASGVGAHGYTF. The V gene is TRBV6-5, the J gene TRBJ1-2, with D possibly TRBD1 on 6 matching bases. The germline gives CDR1 MNHEY, CDR2 SVGAGI. The V end was cut by 8 bases, the J end by 6 bases, with 13 bases between. CDR3 length: 12 amino acids.

This chain joins TRBV10-1 and TRBJ2-1, with D perhaps matching TRBD1 (5 bases). Germline CDR1 reads WNHNN; CDR2 reads SYGVQD (reference sequence). The CDR3 contains 15 residues. V was clipped by 4 bases and J by 2 bases, with 12 bases between them. The chain's CDR3 is CASSATDRPYNEQFF. CDR3 sequence (DNA): TGCGCCAGCAGTGCCACTGACAGACCCTACAATGAGCAGTTCTTC.

This rearrangement joins TRBV19 to TRBJ1-2; 7 bases fit TRBD1. CDR3 size: 13 residues. The ends lost 9 bases at V and 1 base at J; junction bases unmatched: 5. Germline V CDR1 and CDR2: LNHDA, SQIVND (reference sequence). CDR3 nucleotides: TGTGCCAGCCGCAACAGGGGTAACTATGGCTACACCTTC. Its protein product is CASRNRGNYGYTF.

J is TRBJ2-2 and V is TRBV18; 7 bases agree with TRBD2. V gave up 8 bases and J gave up 1 base; unmatched junction bases: 7. CDR1 is KGHSH and CDR2 is LQKENI in the germline V gene. The CDR3 runs to 15 residues. This chain's CDR3 is CASPNGGRNTGELFF. The CDR3 nucleotides are TGTGCCAGCCCCAACGGGGGGAGGAACACCGGGGAGCTGTTTTTT.

The rearrangement uses TRBV20-1 and TRBJ1-1; D ambiguous. In germline, CDR1 is DFQATT, CDR2 SNEGSKA (reference sequence). V lost 3 bases, J lost 4 bases, and 9 bases lay in between. The CDR3 contains 12 residues. CDR3 in amino acids: CSASNGGTEAFF. CDR3 nucleotides: TGCAGTGCTAGTAACGGTGGCACTGAAGCTTTCTTT.

This chain links TRBV6-6 with TRBJ2-3; D possibly corresponds to TRBD2 (6 bases). Germline loops: CDR1 MNHNY, CDR2 SVGAGI (reference sequence). The CDR3 has 14 residues. V was pared by 2 bases and J by 3 bases, with 9 bases between. CDR3 loop: CASSYIRGTDTQYF. Written as DNA, the CDR3 is TGTGCCAGCAGTTACATCCGGGGGACAGATACGCAGTATTTT.

The chain joins TRBV19 to TRBJ1-2; the D is unclear. V lost 2 bases and J 4 bases, leaving 11 bases between the germline ends. The CDR3 contains 14 residues. Germline V gene data show CDR1 as LNHDA and CDR2 as SQIVND (reference sequence). Written as DNA, the CDR3 is TGTGCCAGTAGTATAACGCAGACATCCTATGGCTACACCTTC. It encodes CASSITQTSYGYTF.

J is TRBJ2-3 and V is TRBV9, with 7 bases fitting TRBD2. Germline CDR1 is SGDLS and CDR2 is YYNGEE. V was pared by 1 base and J by 2 bases, with 7 bases of the junction left unmatched. The CDR3 is 16 amino acids. Written as DNA, the CDR3 is TGTGCCAGCAGCGTATTTGGCGGGGGAGTCACAGATACGCAGTATTTT. Amino acid sequence: CASSVFGGGVTDTQYF.

The gene calls are TRBV30 and TRBJ2-2; 9 nucleotides align to TRBD2. Germline CDR1 GTSNPN, CDR2 SVGIG (reference sequence). V lost 0 bases, J lost 4 bases, and 3 bases stayed unmatched. This CDR3 has 15 amino acids. CDR3 DNA: TGTGCCTGGAGTGTAGCGGGGGGAGGCACCGGGGAGCTGTTTTTT. Its translation is CAWSVAGGGTGELFF.

The genes are TRBV11-2 and TRBJ1-6, with a weak D call TRBD1 (6 bases). Germline CDR1 and CDR2: SGHAT and FQNNGV. V lost 2 bases and J lost 10, with 12 bases in between. The CDR3 runs to 14 residues. CDR3 loop: CASSLLSGESPLHF. The CDR3 DNA is TGTGCCAGCAGCTTATTGTCAGGGGAGTCACCCCTCCACTTT.

The V call is TRBV5-1, the J call TRBJ1-2; 7 bases are a match to TRBD1. V was pared by 3 bases and J by 3 bases, with 11 bases of the junction left unmatched. Germline V lookup: CDR1 SGHRS, CDR2 YFSETQ. CDR3 length: 16 residues. The CDR3 DNA reads as TGCGCCAGCAGCTCGCCTACAGGGGTTAGTGACTATGGCTACACCTTC. It translates to CASSSPTGVSDYGYTF.

The chain uses TRBV27 and TRBJ2-6, with D perhaps matching TRBD1 (6 bases). This CDR3 contains 17 residues. Trimming removed 5 bases from V and 2 bases from J, with 16 bases in between. The germline CDR1 and CDR2 sequences are MNHEY and SMNVEV (reference sequence). Here the CDR3 reads CASSPHREQPGANVLTF. The DNA for the CDR3 is TGTGCCAGCAGTCCTCACAGGGAACAACCTGGGGCCAACGTCCTGACTTTC.

J is TRBJ2-7 and V is TRBV18; D might be TRBD1 (6 bases). Per germline, CDR1 KGHSH and CDR2 LQKENI. This CDR3 contains 17 residues. The ends were cut back, 5 bases at V and 4 bases at J, with 24 bases in the middle. The CDR3 nucleotides read TGTGCCAGCTCATCGCCCTTAAGGGGGTCCAGCTTGTACGAGCAGTACTTC. Protein sequence: CASSSPLRGSSLYEQYF.